Each of the 2 T cell receptor beta chains below was sequenced from the same sample in a study of OX40 agonist ivuxolimab in advanced cancers. Measured with immunoSEQ multiplex PCR; TCRdb has only the in-frame clones, and not every one. Here the sample spans about 77,000 clones, roughly 84% being singletons. Here the sequenced sample was CD4+ or CD8+ T cells sorted from blood, taken in a trial of the OX40 agonist ivuxolimab. The receptors originated from an adult with an advanced solid tumor such as melanoma, head and neck, liver or kidney cancer.

This clone was detected only once. This rearrangement joins TRBV11-2 to TRBJ2-4; TRBD1 is a possible D gene (6 bases). V lost 2 bases and J 0 bases, leaving 14 bases between the germline ends. Germline V gene data show CDR1 as SGHAT and CDR2 as FQNNGV. The CDR3 runs 17 residues. CDR3 sequence reads: CASSLRGFSIAKNIQYF. For the CDR3, the DNA is TGTGCCAGCAGCTTAAGGGGGTTCTCGATAGCCAAAAACATTCAGTACTTC.

The chain links TRBV29-1 to TRBJ2-3; D uncertain. Germline V gene sequence: CDR1 SQVTM, CDR2 ANQGSEA. The V end was cut by 1 base, the J end by 6 bases, with 8 bases between. This CDR3 spans 12 amino acids. CDR3 sequence reads: CSVEGGFDTQYF. In DNA form, the CDR3 reads TGCAGCGTTGAAGGCGGTTTTGATACGCAGTATTTT.